This is a list of T cell receptor beta chains from one sample in a study of shared clonotypes between healthy human individuals. Some clones are missing from TCRdb's copy, which holds only in-frame ones; the method was immunoSEQ multiplex PCR. The table shows 800,000 to 1,200,000 clones, with 70% to 80% occurring only once. Material: memory CD4+ T cells from PBMCs. Receptor source: a man aged 18 to 35 in good health. Some clones in this sample may be carry-over from other donors' samples. Each CDR3 is given with its conserved first and last residue.

length,V,J,CDR3
19,TRBV9,TRBJ2-7,CASSRTPGQGFAGAYEQYF
16,TRBV19,TRBJ1-5,CASSNPGGNSNQPQHF
13,TRBV4-2,TRBJ2-7,CASSQGAVDGQYF
14,TRBV27,TRBJ1-2,CASSSVNSNYGYTF
14,TRBV28,TRBJ2-7,CASSLSAGWHEQYF
15,TRBV2,TRBJ2-1,CASTSGTGHYNEQFF
15,TRBV27,TRBJ2-5,CASSLRGPRRETQYF
17,TRBV23-1,TRBJ2-3,CASSQSVTGNYTDTQYF
13,TRBV29-1,TRBJ1-1,CSVLGRANTEAFF
14,TRBV28,TRBJ2-1,CASTSGNTYNEQFF
15,TRBV7-9,TRBJ2-5,CASSSRDTKGETQYF
13,TRBV15,TRBJ2-7,CATSTGNAYEQYF
20,TRBV4-2,TRBJ2-5,CASSHGPYRLAGEAQETQYF
14,TRBV18,TRBJ2-5,CASSPPSLQETQYF
15,TRBV29-1,TRBJ2-1,CSVEGSASGYNEQFF
12,TRBV6-6,TRBJ2-7,CASSAGVDEQYF
15,TRBV7-9,TRBJ2-5,CASSLIVQPAETQYF
15,TRBV7-2,TRBJ2-7,CASSPDRGEAYEQYF
13,TRBV29-1,TRBJ2-7,CSARTDGSYEQYF
14,TRBV5-4,TRBJ2-3,CASGVAGIADTQYF
14,TRBV16,TRBJ1-1,CASSHRDRGSEAFF
14,TRBV2,TRBJ1-1,CASSEHGFNTEAFF
14,TRBV28,TRBJ1-5,CASRLDREDQPQHF
14,TRBV18,TRBJ2-3,CASSPIDSADTQYF
14,TRBV5-5,TRBJ2-7,CASSSGTGPYEQYF
11,TRBV28,TRBJ1-1,CASSLEGEAFF
13,TRBV19,TRBJ2-1,CASRVTDYNEQFF
13,TRBV5-5,TRBJ2-4,CASMEGPKNIQYF
13,TRBV27,TRBJ2-1,CASSFKQINEQFF
18,TRBV4-2,TRBJ2-3,CASSQGARTSRSPDTQYF
15,TRBV5-1,TRBJ1-1,CASSPTNNRVTEAFF
13,TRBV27,TRBJ2-1,CASSRDSYNEQFF
15,TRBV27,TRBJ1-1,CASSAGQVMNTEAFF
13,TRBV11-3,TRBJ2-7,CASSLGNECEQYF
15,TRBV4-1,TRBJ2-1,CASSRAGLADNEQFF
13,TRBV6-5,TRBJ1-3,CASRRGRGNTIYF
15,TRBV28,TRBJ2-1,CASSHLGSGEYEQFF
13,TRBV7-3,TRBJ2-5,CASSWDRQETQYF
13,TRBV18,TRBJ1-5,CASSLALGQPQHF
15,TRBV25-1,TRBJ2-1,CASSEFQGVHNEQFF
14,TRBV2,TRBJ2-1,CASSEGGGYNEQFF
12,TRBV29-1,TRBJ2-5,CSVLTGEETQYF